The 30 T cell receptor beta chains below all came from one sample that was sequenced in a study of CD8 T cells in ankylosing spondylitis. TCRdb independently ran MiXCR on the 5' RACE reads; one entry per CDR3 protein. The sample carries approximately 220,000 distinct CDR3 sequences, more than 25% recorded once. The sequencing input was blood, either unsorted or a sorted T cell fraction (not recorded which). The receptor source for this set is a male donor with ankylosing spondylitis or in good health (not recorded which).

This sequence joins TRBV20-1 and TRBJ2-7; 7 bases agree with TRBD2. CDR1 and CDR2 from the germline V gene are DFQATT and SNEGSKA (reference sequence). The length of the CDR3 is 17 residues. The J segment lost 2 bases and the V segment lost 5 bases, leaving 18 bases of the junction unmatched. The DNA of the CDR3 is TGCAGTGCTTTCCCGGGCACCCCAGGGCGGGAGACCTACGAGCAGTACTTC. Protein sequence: CSAFPGTPGRETYEQYF.

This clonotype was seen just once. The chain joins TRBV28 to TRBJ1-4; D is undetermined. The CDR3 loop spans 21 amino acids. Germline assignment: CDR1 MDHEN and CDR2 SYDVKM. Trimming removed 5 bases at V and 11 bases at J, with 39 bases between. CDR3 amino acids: CASSSWQTNNRNEASPGKLFF. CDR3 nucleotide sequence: TGTGCCAGCAGTAGTTGGCAGACGAATAATAGAAATGAAGCGAGTCCTGGGAAACTGTTTTTT. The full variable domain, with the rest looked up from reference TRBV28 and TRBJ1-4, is DVKVTQSSRYLVKRTGEKVFLECVQDMDHENMFWYRQDPGLGLRLIYFSYDVKMKEKGDIPEGYSVSREKKERFSLILESASTNQTSMYLCASSSWQTNNRNEASPGKLFFGSGTQLSVL.

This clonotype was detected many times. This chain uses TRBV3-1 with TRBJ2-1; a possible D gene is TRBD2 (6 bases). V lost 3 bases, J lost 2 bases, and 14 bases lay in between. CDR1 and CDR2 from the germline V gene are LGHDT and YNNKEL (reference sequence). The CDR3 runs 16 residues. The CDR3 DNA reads TGTGCCAGCAGCCAGGCCTTAGCGGATGCCTACAATGAGCAGTTCTTC. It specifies CASSQALADAYNEQFF.

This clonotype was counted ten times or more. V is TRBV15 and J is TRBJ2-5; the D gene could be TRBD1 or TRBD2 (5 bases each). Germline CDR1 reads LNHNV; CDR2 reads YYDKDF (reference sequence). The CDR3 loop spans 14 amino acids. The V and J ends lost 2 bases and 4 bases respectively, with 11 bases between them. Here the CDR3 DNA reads TGTGCCACCAGCAGACCAGGGACGGCAGAGACCCAGTACTTC. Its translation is CATSRPGTAETQYF.

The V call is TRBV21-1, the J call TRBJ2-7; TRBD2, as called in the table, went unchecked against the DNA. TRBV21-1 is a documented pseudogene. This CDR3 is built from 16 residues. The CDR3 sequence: CASSKETEGFTYEQYF. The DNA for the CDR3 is TGTGCCAGCAGCAAAGAAACGGAGGGCTTTACCTACGAGCAGTACTTC.

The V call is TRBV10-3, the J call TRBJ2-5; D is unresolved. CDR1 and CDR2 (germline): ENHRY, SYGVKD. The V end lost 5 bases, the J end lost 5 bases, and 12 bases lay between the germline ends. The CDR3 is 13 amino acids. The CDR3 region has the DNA TGTGCCATCAGTACAGTAGCTGGGGAGACCCAGTACTTC. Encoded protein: CAISTVAGETQYF.

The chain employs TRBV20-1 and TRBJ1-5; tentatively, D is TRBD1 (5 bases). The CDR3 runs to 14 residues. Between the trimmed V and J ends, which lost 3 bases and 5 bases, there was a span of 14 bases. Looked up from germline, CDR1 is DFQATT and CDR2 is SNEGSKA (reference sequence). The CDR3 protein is CSASWGEGHQPQHF. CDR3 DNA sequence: TGCAGTGCTAGTTGGGGGGAGGGCCATCAGCCCCAGCATTTT.

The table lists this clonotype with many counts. The CDR3 protein is CASSSGRGKSNQPQHF. The CDR3 DNA reads TGTGCCAGCAGTTCCGGCCGGGGGAAAAGCAATCAGCCCCAGCATTTT. V usage is TRBV5-6 and J usage is TRBJ1-5; D perhaps matches TRBD1 (5 bases). The CDR3 spans 16 residues. V was trimmed by 5 bases and J by 1 base, leaving 16 bases between them. The germline V gene encodes CDR1 SGHDT and CDR2 YYEEEE. Drawing the rest from reference TRBV5-6 and TRBJ1-5, the complete variable domain is DAGVTQSPTHLIKTRGQQVTLRCSPKSGHDTVSWYQQALGQGPQFIFQYYEEEERQRGNFPDRFSGHQFPNYSSELNVNALLLGDSALYLCASSSGRGKSNQPQHFGDGTRLSIL.

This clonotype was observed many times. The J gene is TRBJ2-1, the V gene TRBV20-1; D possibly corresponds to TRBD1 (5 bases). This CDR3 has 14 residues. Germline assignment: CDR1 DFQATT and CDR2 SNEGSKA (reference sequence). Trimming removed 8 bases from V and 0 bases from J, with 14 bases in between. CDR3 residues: CSTFSRDSYNEQFF. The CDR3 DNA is TGCAGTACGTTTAGCAGGGACTCCTACAATGAGCAGTTCTTC.

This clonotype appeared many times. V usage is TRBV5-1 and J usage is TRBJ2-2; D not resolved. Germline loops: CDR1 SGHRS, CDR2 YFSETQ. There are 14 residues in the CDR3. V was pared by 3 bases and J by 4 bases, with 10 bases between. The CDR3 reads CASSYIGSTGELFF. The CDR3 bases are TGCGCCAGCAGCTATATAGGAAGCACCGGGGAGCTGTTTTTT.

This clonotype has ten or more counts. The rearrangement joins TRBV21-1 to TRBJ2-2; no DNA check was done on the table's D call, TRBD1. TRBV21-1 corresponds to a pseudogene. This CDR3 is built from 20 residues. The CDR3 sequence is CASSKGRKEGDGFDTGELFF. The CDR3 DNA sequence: TGTGCCAGCAGCAAAGGGCGAAAGGAAGGGGACGGGTTTGACACCGGGGAGCTGTTTTTT.

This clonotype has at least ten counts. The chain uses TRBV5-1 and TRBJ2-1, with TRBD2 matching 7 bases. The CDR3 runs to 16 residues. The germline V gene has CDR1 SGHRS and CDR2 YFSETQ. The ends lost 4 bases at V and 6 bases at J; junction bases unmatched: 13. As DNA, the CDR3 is TGCGCCAGCAGCCCCCGCCCGGCGGGAGAAGGCAATGAGCAGTTCTTC. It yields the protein CASSPRPAGEGNEQFF.

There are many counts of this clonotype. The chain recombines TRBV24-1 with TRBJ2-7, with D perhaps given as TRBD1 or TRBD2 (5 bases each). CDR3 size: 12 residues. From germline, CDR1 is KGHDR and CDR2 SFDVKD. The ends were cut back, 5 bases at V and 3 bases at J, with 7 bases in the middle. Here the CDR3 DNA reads TGTGCCACCAGTGGGGACCACTACGAGCAGTACTTC. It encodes CATSGDHYEQYF.

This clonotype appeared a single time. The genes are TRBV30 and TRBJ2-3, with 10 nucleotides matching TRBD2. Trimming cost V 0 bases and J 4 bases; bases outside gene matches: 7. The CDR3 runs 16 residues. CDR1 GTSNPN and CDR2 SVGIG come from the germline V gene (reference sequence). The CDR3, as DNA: TGTGCCTGGAGTGTTGGTCTAGCGGGAGCATCAGATACGCAGTATTTT. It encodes CAWSVGLAGASDTQYF.

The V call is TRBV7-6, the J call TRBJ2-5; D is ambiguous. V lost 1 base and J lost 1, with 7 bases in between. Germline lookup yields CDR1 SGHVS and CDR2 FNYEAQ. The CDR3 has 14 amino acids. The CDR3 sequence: CASSLEPGQETQYF. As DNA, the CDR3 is TGTGCCAGCAGCTTAGAGCCAGGCCAAGAGACCCAGTACTTC.

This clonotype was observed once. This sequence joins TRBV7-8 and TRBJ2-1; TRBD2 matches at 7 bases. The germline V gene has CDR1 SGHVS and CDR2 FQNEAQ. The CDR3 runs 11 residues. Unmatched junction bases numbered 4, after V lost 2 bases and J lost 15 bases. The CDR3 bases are TGTGCCAGCAGCTTAACAGCGGGAAGGTTCTTC. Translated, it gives CASSLTAGRFF. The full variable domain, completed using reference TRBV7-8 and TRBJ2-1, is GAGVSQSPRYKVAKRGQDVALRCDPISGHVSLFWYQQALGQGPEFLTYFQNEAQLDKSGLPSDRFFAERPEGSVSTLKIQRTQQEDSAVYLCASSLTAGRFFGPGTRLTVL.

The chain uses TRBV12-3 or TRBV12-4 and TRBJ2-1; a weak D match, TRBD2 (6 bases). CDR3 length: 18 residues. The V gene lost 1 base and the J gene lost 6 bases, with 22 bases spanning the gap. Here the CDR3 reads CASSLEYRRGPQGNEQFF. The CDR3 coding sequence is TGTGCCAGCAGTTTAGAATATCGGCGGGGCCCTCAGGGCAATGAGCAGTTCTTC.

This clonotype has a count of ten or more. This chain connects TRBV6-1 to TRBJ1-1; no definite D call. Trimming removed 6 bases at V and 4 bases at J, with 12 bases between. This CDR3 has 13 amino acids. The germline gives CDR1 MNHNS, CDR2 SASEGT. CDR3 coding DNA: TGTGCCAGCAGAGAACTCCTAGGCACTGAAGCTTTCTTT. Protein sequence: CASRELLGTEAFF.

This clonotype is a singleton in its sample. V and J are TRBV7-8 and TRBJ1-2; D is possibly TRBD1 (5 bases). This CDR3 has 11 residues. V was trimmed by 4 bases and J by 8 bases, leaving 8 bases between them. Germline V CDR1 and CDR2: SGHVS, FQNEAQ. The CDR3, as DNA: TGTGCCAGCAGCTCCAGGGACGGCTACACCTTC. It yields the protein CASSSRDGYTF.

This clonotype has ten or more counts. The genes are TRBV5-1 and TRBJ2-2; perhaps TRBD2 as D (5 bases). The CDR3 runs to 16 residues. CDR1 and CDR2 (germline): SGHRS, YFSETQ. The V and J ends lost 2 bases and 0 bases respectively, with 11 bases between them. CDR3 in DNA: TGCGCCAGCAGCTTTAGGCAGACTACGAACACCGGGGAGCTGTTTTTT. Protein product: CASSFRQTTNTGELFF.

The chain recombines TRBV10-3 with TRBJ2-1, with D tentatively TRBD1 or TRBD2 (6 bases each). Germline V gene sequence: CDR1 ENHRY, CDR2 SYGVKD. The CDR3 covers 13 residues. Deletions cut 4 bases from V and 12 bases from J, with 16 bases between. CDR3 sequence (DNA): TGTGCCATCAGTGGAGGGGGGACGGGACCGCAGTTCTTC. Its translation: CAISGGGTGPQFF.

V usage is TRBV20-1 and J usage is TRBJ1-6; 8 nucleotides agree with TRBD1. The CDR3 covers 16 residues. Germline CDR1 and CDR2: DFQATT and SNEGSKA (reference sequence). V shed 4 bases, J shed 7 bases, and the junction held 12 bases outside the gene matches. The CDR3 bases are TGCAGTGCTATTTCTTCGAAGGACAGGGACAATTCACCCCTCCACTTT. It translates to CSAISSKDRDNSPLHF.

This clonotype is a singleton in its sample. CDR3 loop: CAWTQGNTEAFF. The CDR3 DNA is TGTGCCTGGACCCAGGGTAACACTGAAGCTTTCTTT. The chain uses TRBV30 and TRBJ1-1, with a possible D match to TRBD1 (5 bases). Per germline, CDR1 GTSNPN and CDR2 SVGIG (reference sequence). The V end was cut by 4 bases, the J end by 2 bases, with 8 bases between. The CDR3 has 12 residues.

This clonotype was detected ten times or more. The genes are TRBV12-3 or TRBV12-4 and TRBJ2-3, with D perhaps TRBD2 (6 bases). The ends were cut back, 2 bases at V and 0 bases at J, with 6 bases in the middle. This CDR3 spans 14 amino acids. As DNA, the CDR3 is TGTGCCAGCAGTTTAAGCGGGAGCACAGATACGCAGTATTTT. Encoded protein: CASSLSGSTDTQYF.

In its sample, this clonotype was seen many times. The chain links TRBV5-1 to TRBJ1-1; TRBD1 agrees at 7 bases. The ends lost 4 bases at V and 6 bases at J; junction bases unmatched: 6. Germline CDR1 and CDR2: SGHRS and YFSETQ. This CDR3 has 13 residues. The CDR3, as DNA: TGCGCCAGCAGCGCCGATCAGGGGGCTGAAGCTTTCTTT. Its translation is CASSADQGAEAFF.

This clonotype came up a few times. CDR3 sequence reads: CASSLLTGSEPYGYTF. The CDR3 nucleotides are TGCGCCAGCAGCTTGCTGACGGGAAGCGAACCCTATGGCTACACCTTC. The rearrangement joins TRBV5-1 to TRBJ1-2, with D unresolved. CDR1 and CDR2 (germline): SGHRS, YFSETQ. The CDR3 length is 16 residues. Trimming removed 1 base from V and 4 bases from J, with 17 bases in between.

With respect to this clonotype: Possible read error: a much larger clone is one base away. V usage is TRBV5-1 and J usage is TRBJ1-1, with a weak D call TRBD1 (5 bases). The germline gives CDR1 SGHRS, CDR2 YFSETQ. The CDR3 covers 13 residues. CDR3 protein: CASSLPGRPEALF. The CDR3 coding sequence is TGCGCCAGCAGCCTACCGGGGCGGCCTGAAGCTCTCTTT.

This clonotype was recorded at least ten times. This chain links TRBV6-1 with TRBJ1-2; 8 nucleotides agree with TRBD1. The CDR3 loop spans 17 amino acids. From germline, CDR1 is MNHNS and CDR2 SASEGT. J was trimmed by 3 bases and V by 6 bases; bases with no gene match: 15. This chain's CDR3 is CASRRLGQGAFDYGYTF. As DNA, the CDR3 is TGTGCCAGCAGACGTCTCGGTCAGGGGGCTTTTGACTATGGCTACACCTTC.

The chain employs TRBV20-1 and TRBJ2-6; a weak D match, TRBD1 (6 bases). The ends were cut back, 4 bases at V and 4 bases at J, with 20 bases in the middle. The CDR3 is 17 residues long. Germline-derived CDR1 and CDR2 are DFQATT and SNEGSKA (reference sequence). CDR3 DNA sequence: TGCAGTGCTACGCCGGGACACCCTATGATCGGGGCCAACGTCCTGACTTTC. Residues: CSATPGHPMIGANVLTF.

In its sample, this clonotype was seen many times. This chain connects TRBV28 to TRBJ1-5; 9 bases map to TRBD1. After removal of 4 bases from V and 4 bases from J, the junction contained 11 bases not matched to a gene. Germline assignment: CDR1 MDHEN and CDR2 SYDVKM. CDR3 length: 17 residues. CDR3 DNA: TGTGCCAGCAGTTCTCCCGGTTCGGGACAGGGTAATCAGCCCCAGCATTTT. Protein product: CASSSPGSGQGNQPQHF.